These T cell receptor beta chains were read from a single sample in a study of PD-L1 blockade in urothelial cancer. This table comes from immunoSEQ multiplex PCR, and its TCRdb copy is limited to in-frame clones, with some not included. The data show approximately 47,000 clones, approximately 78% seen once. The sample in question was PBMCs, obtained around atezolizumab (anti-PD-L1) treatment. Receptors originate from a man aged 50-59 years with urothelial cancer. Both conserved end residues are part of each CDR3. D genes are given only for firm matches. Only some rows state a clone size, as once, few, many or a class for expanded clones.

TRBJ2-7 TRBV6-5 once TRBD2 TGTGCCACCACAGGGACTAGCGGGACTGAACAGTACTTC CATTGTSGTEQYF
TRBJ2-5 TRBV11-3 . . TGTGCCAGCTCAAACAGTGGGGGGGAGACCCAGTACTTC CASSNSGGETQYF
TRBJ1-1 TRBV5-4 . TRBD1 TGTGCCAGCAGCCACACAACAGGGGTGCTTGAAGGAGAAGCTTTCTTT CASSHTTGVLEGEAFF
TRBJ1-2 TRBV27 few . TGTGCCAGCAGGCAAACAGGCGCCTATGGCTACACCTTC CASRQTGAYGYTF
TRBJ2-7 TRBV7-9 . . TGTGCCAGCAGCACGGGTCTCAAAGCCTACGAGCAGTACTTC CASSTGLKAYEQYF
TRBJ2-2 TRBV10-2 . . TGCGCCAGCAGTGACCAAGGACTATCCGAGCTGTTTTTT CASSDQGLSELFF
TRBJ2-1 TRBV7-9 . . TGTGCCAGCAGCGGATCAGACACCCTCCAACGCAGCAATGAGCAGTTCTTC CASSGSDTLQRSNEQFF
TRBJ2-7 TRBV19 . TRBD1 TGTGCCAGTAGTCCCCGGGACAGGGGCTACGAGCAGTACTTC CASSPRDRGYEQYF
TRBJ1-4 TRBV7-9 . TRBD1 TGTGCCAGCAGCCTCCGGACAGGGGAAAACGAAAAACTGTTTTTT CASSLRTGENEKLFF
TRBJ1-6 TRBV6-5 few . TGTGCCAGCAGTCCGGGCTCCTATAATTCACCCCTCCACTTT CASSPGSYNSPLHF
TRBJ2-5 TRBV11-3 . TRBD2 TGTGCCAGCAGCTTAGGTGGTTCTAGCGGGAGGTCGGAGACCCAGTACTTC CASSLGGSSGRSETQYF
TRBJ2-5 TRBV5-4 . TRBD2 TGTGCCAGCAGCCATGGGGTAGCGGGAGGTTCAGAGACCCAGTACTTC CASSHGVAGGSETQYF
TRBJ1-1 TRBV4-2 few TRBD1 TGTGCCAGCAGCCAAGTTGGTACCGAGGGGGCGGGAGCTTTCTTT CASSQVGTEGAGAFF
TRBJ2-1 TRBV28 . TRBD2 TGTGCCAGCAGTGCTTGGGGTTCCGGGGGGGGGAATGAGCAGTTCTTC CASSAWGSGGGNEQFF
TRBJ2-5 TRBV2 . . TGTGCCAGCAGAGGTTTCGGGGGTCTTAAAGAGACCCAGTACTTC CASRGFGGLKETQYF
TRBJ2-7 TRBV11-2 . . TGTGCCAGCAGCTTAATTCGGGTGGCGGGCTACGAGCAGTACTTC CASSLIRVAGYEQYF
TRBJ1-4 TRBV11-1 . TRBD1 TGTGCCAGCAGCCAGGGGACAGTTCTCAATGAAAAACTGTTTTTT CASSQGTVLNEKLFF
TRBJ1-2 TRBV6-4 . TRBD1 TGTGCCACAGAATTTAATGGGGAAACAGGGGGCGTAAGAGATGGCTACACCTTC CATEFNGETGGVRDGYTF
TRBJ1-5 TRBV2 . TRBD1 TGTGCCAGCAAAACAGGGGTCCACGGTCAGCCCCAGCATTTT CASKTGVHGQPQHF
TRBJ1-1 TRBV7-9 . TRBD1 TGTGCCAGCAGCCCCAGACAGGGAACTGAAGCTTTCTTT CASSPRQGTEAFF
TRBJ2-7 TRBV28 . . TGTGCCAGCAGTCGAAGTCTAGACAGATACGAGCAGTACTTC CASSRSLDRYEQYF
TRBJ2-5 TRBV5-1 . . TGCGCCAGCAGCTTGGAAGGCGGTGCGGGGACCCAGTACTTC CASSLEGGAGTQYF
TRBJ2-3 TRBV18 once TRBD2 TGTGCCAGCTCACAGACTAGCGGAACTAGCACAGATACGCAGTATTTT CASSQTSGTSTDTQYF
TRBJ1-5 TRBV7-8 . . TGTGCCAGCAGCTTAGGGAGGGGTCAGCCCCAGCATTTT CASSLGRGQPQHF
TRBJ2-2 TRBV9 . TRBD2 TGTGCCAGCAGCGTAGGACTAGCGGGAGCCGGGGAGCTGTTTTTT CASSVGLAGAGELFF
TRBJ2-3 TRBV2 . TRBD2 TGTGCCAGCAGTGGGGGACTAGGTCTTAGCACAGATACGCAGTATTTT CASSGGLGLSTDTQYF
TRBJ2-5 TRBV28 . . TGTGCCAGCAGTTTAGCGGGCGATGCGAAAGAGACCCAGTACTTC CASSLAGDAKETQYF
TRBJ2-2 TRBV18 . . TGTGCCAGCTCGGGCTTCAACACCGGGGAGCTGTTTTTT CASSGFNTGELFF
TRBJ2-2 TRBV7-2 . TRBD2 TGTGCCACAGGACTAGCGGGAGTTAATCCCGGGGAGCTGTTTTTT CATGLAGVNPGELFF
TRBJ2-1 TRBV5-4 . TRBD1 TGTGCCAGCAGCTTGGCCGGGCAGGGGGCGCGTAATGAGCAGTTCTTC CASSLAGQGARNEQFF
TRBJ1-1 TRBV10-3 . . TGTGCCATCAGTGAGTCCATCCGGAGAAGGGGGGGTACTGAAGCTTTCTTT CAISESIRRRGGTEAFF
TRBJ1-2 TRBV30 . . TGTGCCTGGAGCGTAAAAGGACAGTACTCTAATGGCTACACCTTC CAWSVKGQYSNGYTF
TRBJ2-3 TRBV7-8 . TRBD2 TGTGCCAGCTTGGGGCTAGCGGGAGGCCTCACAGATACGCAGTATTTT CASLGLAGGLTDTQYF
TRBJ2-1 TRBV5-6 . TRBD2 TGTGCCAGCAGCCCCTTGAGTAGCGGGAAGGGGACCTACAATGAGCAGTTCTTC CASSPLSSGKGTYNEQFF